This T cell receptor (beta chain) was captured by sequencing in a study of T cells after posttransplantation cyclophosphamide. With regard to this clone: Its antigen is currently unknown.

Cells defined as naive were viable CD3+CD4+ or CD3+CD8+ and CCR7+CD45RA+CD45RO-CD95-CD27+CD28+. The data were produced by immunoSEQ multiplex PCR, yet TCRdb's version contains in-frame clones alone and is incomplete. The repertoire holds some 30,000 clones, about 91% seen once, with 0.095% to 0.12% in the top ten. General study points: TRB clonality was highly associated with recipient CMV seropositivity and reactivation. TRB overlap between skin or GI tissue T cells and blood was limited. Donor-recipient repertoire similarity was low at 1-2 months, rising over year one.

The sequenced sample consisted of naive CD4+ T cells sorted from blood. The clonotype originates from a man aged 25-45 years in good health and a related stem cell transplant donor.

The CDR3 nucleotides are TGTGCCAGCAGCTACCCGACAGGGCAGAACACTGAAGCTTTCTTT. Translation: CASSYPTGQNTEAFF. The rearrangement uses TRBV5-4 and TRBJ1-1, with TRBD1 matching over 7 bases. CDR3 length: 15 residues. The junction had 6 bases not matched to a gene; V was cut back by 3 bases and J by 1 base. CDR1 SGHNT and CDR2 YYREEE come from the germline V gene (reference sequence).